A single sample gave rise to the 18 T cell receptor beta chains below, sequenced in a study of early T cells in non-severe SARS-CoV-2 infection. TCRdb used MiXCR to reprocess the 5' RACE reads, holding one entry per CDR3 protein. The sample lists 45,000 to 55,000 distinct CDR3 sequences, about 13% occurring once. What was sequenced was whole blood. The receptors here all came from an adult who was a healthcare worker with PCR-confirmed SARS-CoV-2 infection or an uninfected control (not recorded which).

This clonotype was recorded at least ten times. The chain is built from TRBV29-1 and TRBJ1-5; D not resolved. The CDR3 extends over 12 amino acids. Germline V lookup: CDR1 SQVTM, CDR2 ANQGSEA. V was pared by 4 bases and J by 2 bases, with 6 bases between. The CDR3 DNA sequence: TGCAGCGTTGTTACGGGCAATCAGCCCCAGCATTTT. This sequence encodes CSVVTGNQPQHF.

This clonotype was observed a few times. V gene TRBV20-1 combines with J gene TRBJ1-1; 8 bases are shared with TRBD1. The CDR3 sequence is 12 residues long. The germline gives CDR1 DFQATT, CDR2 SNEGSKA (reference sequence). J lost 5 bases, V lost 5 bases, and 4 bases had no gene match. This chain's CDR3 is CSASNRGTEAFF. The CDR3 DNA reads as TGCAGTGCTTCCAACAGGGGGACTGAAGCTTTCTTT.

This clonotype was recorded many times. The chain carries TRBV20-1 and TRBJ2-3; no reliable D call. V lost 3 bases, J lost 0 bases, and 7 bases lay in between. The CDR3 sequence is 13 residues long. Germline V lookup: CDR1 DFQATT, CDR2 SNEGSKA (reference sequence). The CDR3 coding sequence is TGCAGTGCTAGGGCTACCAGCACAGATACGCAGTATTTT. Amino acid sequence: CSARATSTDTQYF.

Many counts were recorded for this clonotype. The chain employs TRBV6-1 and TRBJ1-1, with 9 nucleotides matching TRBD1. Trimming took 4 bases from V and 1 from J; bases not matched to a gene: 13. The CDR3 runs to 18 residues. The V gene's germline CDR1 is MNHNS and CDR2 SASEGT. The CDR3 reads CASSGWDRAPWGNTEAFF. Here the CDR3 DNA reads TGTGCCAGCAGTGGGTGGGACAGGGCGCCATGGGGGAACACTGAAGCTTTCTTT.

The rearrangement joins TRBV15 to TRBJ2-3; 7 bases align to TRBD1. Germline values: CDR1 LNHNV, CDR2 YYDKDF (reference sequence). This CDR3 is 18 amino acids long. V shed 3 bases, J shed 1 base, and the junction held 13 bases outside the gene matches. CDR3 nucleotides: TGTGCCACCAGCAGTTCGGCCCCGACAGGGACCCGCACAGATACGCAGTATTTT. It yields the protein CATSSSAPTGTRTDTQYF.

The rearrangement uses TRBV3-1 and TRBJ1-4; D call uncertain. The CDR3 contains 12 residues. Germline-derived CDR1 and CDR2 are LGHDT and YNNKEL (reference sequence). Trimming pared 3 bases from V and 8 bases from J, leaving 7 bases between. CDR3 sequence: CASSHMGEKLFF. The CDR3 region has the DNA TGTGCCAGCAGCCATATGGGGGAAAAACTGTTTTTT.

This clonotype was observed many times. The chain couples TRBV6-1 to TRBJ2-1; unclear D gene. CDR1 is MNHNS and CDR2 is SASEGT in the germline V gene. V was cut by 4 bases and J by 4 bases, with 8 bases left in between. This CDR3 is built from 13 residues. In nucleotides, the CDR3 is TGTGCCAGCAGTGTGGACCGATACAATGAGCAGTTCTTC. Protein: CASSVDRYNEQFF.

This clonotype came up many times. This sequence joins TRBV20-1 and TRBJ2-2; possible D gene TRBD1, 8 bases. Germline loops: CDR1 DFQATT, CDR2 SNEGSKA (reference sequence). V shed 2 bases and J shed 4 bases, with 11 bases lying between them. The CDR3 length is 14 residues. CDR3 sequence reads: CSARNRGGTGELFF. CDR3 nucleotides: TGCAGTGCTAGAAACAGGGGGGGCACCGGGGAGCTGTTTTTT.

This clonotype was picked up a small number of times. The chain uses TRBV9 and TRBJ2-1; D not resolved. The CDR3 covers 12 residues. The V end was cut by 0 bases, the J end by 8 bases, with 6 bases between. Per the germline V gene, CDR1 is SGDLS and CDR2 is YYNGEE. CDR3 nucleotides: TGTGCCAGCAGCGTAGCTACCGATGAGCAGTTCTTC. Translation gives CASSVATDEQFF. Combining the CDR3 with reference TRBV9 and TRBJ2-1 gives the whole variable domain DSGVTQTPKHLITATGQRVTLRCSPRSGDLSVYWYQQSLDQGLQFLIQYYNGEERAKGNILERFSAQQFPDLHSELNLSSLELGDSALYFCASSVATDEQFFGPGTRLTVL.

The chain employs TRBV28 and TRBJ2-7; D perhaps matches TRBD1 (6 bases). The CDR3 consists of 14 residues. Germline-derived CDR1 and CDR2 are MDHEN and SYDVKM. V dropped 3 bases and J dropped 3 bases, with 12 bases sitting between them. CDR3 in amino acids: CASSLTGVNYEQYF. DNA of the CDR3: TGTGCCAGCAGTTTGACAGGAGTAAACTACGAGCAGTACTTC.

A few counts support this clonotype. The gene calls are TRBV18 and TRBJ1-6; 10 bases fit TRBD1. Looked up from germline, CDR1 is KGHSH and CDR2 is LQKENI. J was trimmed by 7 bases and V by 2 bases; bases with no gene match: 5. This CDR3 contains 16 residues. CDR3 in amino acids: CASSPSPDRGNSPLHF. The CDR3 DNA is TGTGCCAGCTCACCAAGTCCGGACAGGGGGAATTCACCCCTCCACTTT. Supplemented by reference TRBV18 and TRBJ1-6, the full variable domain reads NAGVMQNPRHLVRRRGQEARLRCSPMKGHSHVYWYRQLPEEGLKFMVYLQKENIIDESGMPKERFSAEFPKEGPSILRIQQVVRGDSAAYFCASSPSPDRGNSPLHFGNGTRLTVT.

This clonotype was counted many times. This rearrangement joins TRBV6-1 to TRBJ2-7; D is unresolved. The germline V gene has CDR1 MNHNS and CDR2 SASEGT. Trimming stripped 2 bases from V and 0 bases from J, with 2 bases between. The CDR3 loop spans 12 amino acids. CDR3 sequence (DNA): TGTGCCAGCAGTGAACACTCCTACGAGCAGTACTTC. Protein sequence: CASSEHSYEQYF.

This chain connects TRBV9 to TRBJ2-7; TRBD1 aligns across 8 bases. The CDR3 length is 14 residues. With V trimmed by 3 bases and J by 5 bases, 7 bases remained unmatched. Per the germline V gene, CDR1 is SGDLS and CDR2 is YYNGEE. CDR3 region: CASSATGGGDEQYF. The CDR3 bases are TGTGCCAGCAGCGCCACAGGGGGTGGAGACGAGCAGTACTTC.

This clonotype has at least ten counts. The chain employs TRBV20-1 and TRBJ1-5; no firm D call. V was shortened by 2 bases and J by 7 bases, with 15 bases between the two germline ends. The CDR3 has 14 amino acids. Germline V lookup: CDR1 DFQATT, CDR2 SNEGSKA (reference sequence). The CDR3 spells CSARSLGIGQPQHF. DNA for the CDR3: TGCAGTGCTAGATCTTTGGGTATCGGGCAGCCCCAGCATTTT.

This clonotype was counted ten times or more. V usage is TRBV3-1 and J usage is TRBJ2-4; 8 bases line up with TRBD2. Germline V gives CDR1 LGHDT, CDR2 YNNKEL (reference sequence). V gave up 5 bases and J gave up 9 bases; unmatched junction bases: 6. This CDR3 is 13 amino acids long. DNA of the CDR3: TGTGCCAGCAGCGTGGGACTAGTTGGCATTCAGTACTTC. It codes for CASSVGLVGIQYF.

This clonotype has a count of ten or more. This CDR3 reads CASSSGTGSRVETQYF. Written as DNA, the CDR3 is TGTGCCAGCAGTTCGGGGACAGGCTCCCGGGTAGAGACCCAGTACTTC. The chain links TRBV6-5 to TRBJ2-5, with 8 nucleotides matching TRBD1. Germline values: CDR1 MNHEY, CDR2 SVGAGI. This CDR3 comprises 16 residues. J was trimmed by 4 bases and V by 4 bases; bases with no gene match: 11.

DNA for the CDR3: TGCGCCAGCAGCTTTAGGACAGTGAGCTCTGGGGCCAACGTCCTGACTTTC. It is translated as CASSFRTVSSGANVLTF. This chain uses TRBV5-1 with TRBJ2-6; D might be TRBD1 (6 bases). V was cut by 2 bases and J by 0 bases, with 12 bases left in between. The CDR3 totals 17 residues. CDR1 SGHRS and CDR2 YFSETQ come from the germline V gene.

At least ten counts were recorded for this clonotype. V gene TRBV6-1 combines with J gene TRBJ1-1, with a weak D call TRBD1 (5 bases). Trimming pared 6 bases from V and 6 bases from J, leaving 14 bases between. This CDR3 has 13 residues. The germline V gene has CDR1 MNHNS and CDR2 SASEGT. The CDR3 DNA follows: TGTGCCAGCAGCGTGGGGACGGTCGCTGAAGCTTTCTTT. It encodes CASSVGTVAEAFF.